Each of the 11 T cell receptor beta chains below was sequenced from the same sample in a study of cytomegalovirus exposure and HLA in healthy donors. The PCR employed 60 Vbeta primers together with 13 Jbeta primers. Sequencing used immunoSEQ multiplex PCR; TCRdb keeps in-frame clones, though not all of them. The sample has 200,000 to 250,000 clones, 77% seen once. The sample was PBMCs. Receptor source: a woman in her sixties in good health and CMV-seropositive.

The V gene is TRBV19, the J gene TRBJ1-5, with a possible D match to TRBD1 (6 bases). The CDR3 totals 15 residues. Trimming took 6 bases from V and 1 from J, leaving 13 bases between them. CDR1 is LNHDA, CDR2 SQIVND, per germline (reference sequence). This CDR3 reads CASRRQGSSNQPQHF. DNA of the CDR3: TGTGCCAGTAGGAGGCAGGGGAGCAGCAATCAGCCCCAGCATTTT.

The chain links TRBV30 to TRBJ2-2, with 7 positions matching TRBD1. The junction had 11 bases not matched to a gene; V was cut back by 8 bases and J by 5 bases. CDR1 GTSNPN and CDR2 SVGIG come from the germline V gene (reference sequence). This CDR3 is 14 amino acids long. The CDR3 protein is CAGKTGARTGELFF. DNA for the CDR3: TGTGCCGGAAAAACAGGGGCCCGTACCGGGGAGCTGTTTTTT.

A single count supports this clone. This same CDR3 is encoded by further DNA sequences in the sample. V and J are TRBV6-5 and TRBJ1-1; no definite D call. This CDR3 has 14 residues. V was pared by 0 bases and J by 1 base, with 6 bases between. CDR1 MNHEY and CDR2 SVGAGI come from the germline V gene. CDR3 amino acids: CASSYSGGNTEAFF. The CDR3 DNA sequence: TGTGCCAGCAGTTACTCGGGAGGGAACACTGAAGCTTTCTTT.

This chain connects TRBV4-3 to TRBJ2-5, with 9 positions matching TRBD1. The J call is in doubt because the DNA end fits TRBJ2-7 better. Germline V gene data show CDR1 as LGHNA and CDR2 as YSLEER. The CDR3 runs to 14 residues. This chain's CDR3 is CASSHRQGDYEQYF. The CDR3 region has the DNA TGCGCCAGCAGCCACCGACAGGGGGACTACGAGCAGTACTTC.

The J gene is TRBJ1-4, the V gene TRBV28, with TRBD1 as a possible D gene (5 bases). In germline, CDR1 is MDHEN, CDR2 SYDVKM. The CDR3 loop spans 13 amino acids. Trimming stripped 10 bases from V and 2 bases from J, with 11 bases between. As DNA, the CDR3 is TGTGCCACGGAAACAGGCACTAATGAAAAACTGTTTTTT. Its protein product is CATETGTNEKLFF.

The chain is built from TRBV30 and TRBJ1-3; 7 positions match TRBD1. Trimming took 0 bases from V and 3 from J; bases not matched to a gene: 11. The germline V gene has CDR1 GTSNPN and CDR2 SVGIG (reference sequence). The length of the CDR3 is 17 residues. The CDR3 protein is CAWSVRRTGFGGNTIYF. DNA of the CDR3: TGTGCCTGGAGTGTACGGAGGACAGGCTTTGGTGGAAACACCATATATTTT.

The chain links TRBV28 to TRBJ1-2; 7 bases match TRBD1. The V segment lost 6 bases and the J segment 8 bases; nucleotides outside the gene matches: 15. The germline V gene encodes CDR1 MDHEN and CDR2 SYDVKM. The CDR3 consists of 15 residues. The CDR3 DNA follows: TGTGCCAGCAGCGAAAATGACAGGGAAATAGGGGGCTACACCTTC. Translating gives CASSENDREIGGYTF.

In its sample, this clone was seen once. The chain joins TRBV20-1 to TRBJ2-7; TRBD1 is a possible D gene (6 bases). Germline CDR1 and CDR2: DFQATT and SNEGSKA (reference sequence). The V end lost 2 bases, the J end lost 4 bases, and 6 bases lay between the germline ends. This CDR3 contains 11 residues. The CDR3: CSARQGYEQYF. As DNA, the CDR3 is TGCAGTGCTAGACAGGGGTACGAGCAGTACTTC.

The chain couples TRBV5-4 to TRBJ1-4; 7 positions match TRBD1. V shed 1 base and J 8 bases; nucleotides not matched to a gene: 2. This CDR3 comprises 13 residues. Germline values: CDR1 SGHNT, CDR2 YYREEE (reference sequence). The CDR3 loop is CASSLKGAEKLFF. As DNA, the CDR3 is TGTGCCAGCAGCTTGAAGGGGGCCGAAAAACTGTTTTTT.

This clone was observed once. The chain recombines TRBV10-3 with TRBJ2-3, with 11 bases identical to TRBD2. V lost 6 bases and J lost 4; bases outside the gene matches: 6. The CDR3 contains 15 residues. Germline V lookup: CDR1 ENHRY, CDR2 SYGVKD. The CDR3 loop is CAISHSGGASDTQYF. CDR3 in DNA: TGTGCCATCAGCCATAGCGGGGGGGCCTCAGATACGCAGTATTTT.

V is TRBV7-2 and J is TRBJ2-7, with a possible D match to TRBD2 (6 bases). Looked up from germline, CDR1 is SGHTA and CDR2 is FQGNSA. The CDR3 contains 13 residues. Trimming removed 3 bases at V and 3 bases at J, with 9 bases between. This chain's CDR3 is CASSLGTGYEQYF. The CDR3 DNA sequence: TGTGCCAGCAGCTTGGGGACTGGCTACGAGCAGTACTTC.